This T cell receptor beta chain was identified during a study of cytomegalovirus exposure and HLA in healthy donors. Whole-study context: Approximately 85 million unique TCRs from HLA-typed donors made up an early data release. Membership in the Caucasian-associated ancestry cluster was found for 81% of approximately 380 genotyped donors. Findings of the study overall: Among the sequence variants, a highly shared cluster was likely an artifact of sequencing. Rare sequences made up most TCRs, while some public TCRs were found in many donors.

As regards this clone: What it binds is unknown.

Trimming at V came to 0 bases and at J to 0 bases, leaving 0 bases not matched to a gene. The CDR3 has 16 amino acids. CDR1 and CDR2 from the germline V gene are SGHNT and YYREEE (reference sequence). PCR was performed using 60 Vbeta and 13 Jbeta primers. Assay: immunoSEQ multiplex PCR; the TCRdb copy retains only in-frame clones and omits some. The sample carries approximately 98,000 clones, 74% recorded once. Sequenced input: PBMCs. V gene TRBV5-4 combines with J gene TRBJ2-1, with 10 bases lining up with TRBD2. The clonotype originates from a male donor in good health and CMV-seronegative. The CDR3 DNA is TGTGCCAGCAGCTTGGCTAGCGGGAGCTCCTACAATGAGCAGTTCTTC. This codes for CASSLASGSSYNEQFF.